This TCR delta chain is from a study of gamma-delta chains in newborns, infants, children. Germline V lookup: CDR1 GEAIGNYY, CDR2 EKD. V shed 3 bases and J 5 bases; nucleotides not matched to a gene: 5. This CDR3 contains 15 residues. This clone came up a few times. The translation of this DNA and the TCRdb protein of a much larger clone differ at residue 9, probably owing to a read error; the protein shown here is translated from the DNA. TCRdb re-called the reads using CATT. The sample has approximately 2,500 delta-chain clones, 0.9% to 1.2% seen once; the top ten hold roughly 24%. V and J are TRDV2 and TRDJ2; 10 positions match TRDD3. The receptor was derived from a child who was a newborn, infant or young child, either healthy, febrile or measles-vaccinated (not recorded which). Input material: blood. The CDR3 sequence: CACDPLGDVTAQLFF. CDR3 nucleotides: TGTGCCTGTGACCCACTGGGGGATGTTACAGCACAACTCTTCTTT.